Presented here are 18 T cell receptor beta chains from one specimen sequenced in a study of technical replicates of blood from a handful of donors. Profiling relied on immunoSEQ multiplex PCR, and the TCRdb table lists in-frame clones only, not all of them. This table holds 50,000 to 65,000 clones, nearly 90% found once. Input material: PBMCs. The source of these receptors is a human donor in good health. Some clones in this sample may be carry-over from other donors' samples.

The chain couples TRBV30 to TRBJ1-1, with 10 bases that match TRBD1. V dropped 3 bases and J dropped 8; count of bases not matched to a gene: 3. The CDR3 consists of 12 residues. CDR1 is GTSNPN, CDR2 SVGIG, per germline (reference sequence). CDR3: CAWSPGQGEAFF. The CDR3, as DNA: TGTGCCTGGAGCCCGGGACAGGGGGAAGCTTTCTTT.

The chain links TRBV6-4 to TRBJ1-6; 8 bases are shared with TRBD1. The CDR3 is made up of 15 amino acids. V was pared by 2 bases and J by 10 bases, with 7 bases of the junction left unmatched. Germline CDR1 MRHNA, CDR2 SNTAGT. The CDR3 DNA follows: TGTGCCAGCAGTGACCAAGGACAGGGTCGCTCACCCCTCCACTTT. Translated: CASSDQGQGRSPLHF.

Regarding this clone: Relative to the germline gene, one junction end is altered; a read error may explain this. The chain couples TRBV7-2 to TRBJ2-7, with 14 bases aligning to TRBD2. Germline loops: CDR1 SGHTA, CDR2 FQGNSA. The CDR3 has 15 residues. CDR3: CASSSTSGGEFRNDF. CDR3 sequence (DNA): TGTGCCAGCAGCTCGACTAGCGGGGGGGAATTCCGAAACGACTTC.

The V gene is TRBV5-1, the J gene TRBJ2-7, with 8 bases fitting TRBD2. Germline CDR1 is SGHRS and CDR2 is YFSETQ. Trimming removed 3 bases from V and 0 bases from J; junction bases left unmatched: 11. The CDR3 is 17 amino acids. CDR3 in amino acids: CASSSHRLAPRSYEQYF. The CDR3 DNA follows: TGCGCCAGCAGCTCCCACCGACTAGCGCCCCGCTCCTACGAGCAGTACTTC. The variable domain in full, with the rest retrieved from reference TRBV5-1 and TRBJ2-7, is KAGVTQTPRYLIKTRGQQVTLSCSPISGHRSVSWYQQTPGQGLQFLFEYFSETQRNKGNFPGRFSGRQFSNSRSEMNVSTLELGDSALYLCASSSHRLAPRSYEQYFGPGTRLTVT.

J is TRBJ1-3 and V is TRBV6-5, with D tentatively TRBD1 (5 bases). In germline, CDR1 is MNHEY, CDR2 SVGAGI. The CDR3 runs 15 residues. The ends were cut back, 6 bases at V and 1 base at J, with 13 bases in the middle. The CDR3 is CASRTSGLSGNTIYF. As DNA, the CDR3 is TGTGCCAGCAGAACCTCAGGGTTATCTGGAAACACCATATATTTT.

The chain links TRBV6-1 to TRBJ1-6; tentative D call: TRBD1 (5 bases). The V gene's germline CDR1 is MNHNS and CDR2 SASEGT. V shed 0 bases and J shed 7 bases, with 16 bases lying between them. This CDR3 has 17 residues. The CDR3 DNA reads TGTGCCAGCAGTGAAGCCCCCCCGCAGGGTGGGAATTCACCCCTCCACTTT. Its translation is CASSEAPPQGGNSPLHF.

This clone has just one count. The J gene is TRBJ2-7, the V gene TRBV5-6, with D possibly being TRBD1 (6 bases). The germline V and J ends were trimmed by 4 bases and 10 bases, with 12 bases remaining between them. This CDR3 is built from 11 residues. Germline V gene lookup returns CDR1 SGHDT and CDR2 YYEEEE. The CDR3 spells CASSSTGLQYF. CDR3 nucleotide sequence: TGTGCCAGCAGCAGTACAGGGCTTCAGTACTTC.

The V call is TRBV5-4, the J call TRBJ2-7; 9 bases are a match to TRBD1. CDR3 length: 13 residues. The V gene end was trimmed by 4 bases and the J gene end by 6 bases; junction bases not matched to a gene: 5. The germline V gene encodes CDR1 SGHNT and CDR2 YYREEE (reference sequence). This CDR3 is CASSLTGGREQYF. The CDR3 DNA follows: TGTGCCAGCAGCCTGACAGGGGGTCGCGAGCAGTACTTC.

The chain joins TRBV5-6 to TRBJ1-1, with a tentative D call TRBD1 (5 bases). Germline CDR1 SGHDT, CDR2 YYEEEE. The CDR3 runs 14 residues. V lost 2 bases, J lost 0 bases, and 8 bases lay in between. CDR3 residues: CASSFRALNTEAFF. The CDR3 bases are TGTGCCAGCAGCTTCAGGGCCCTGAACACTGAAGCTTTCTTT.

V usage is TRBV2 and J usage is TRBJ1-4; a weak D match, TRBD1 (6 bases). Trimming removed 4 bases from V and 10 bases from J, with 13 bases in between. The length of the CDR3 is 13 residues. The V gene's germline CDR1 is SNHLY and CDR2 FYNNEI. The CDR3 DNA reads TGTGCCAGCAGTGGACGGACAGTGGGAAAACTGTTTTTT. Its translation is CASSGRTVGKLFF.

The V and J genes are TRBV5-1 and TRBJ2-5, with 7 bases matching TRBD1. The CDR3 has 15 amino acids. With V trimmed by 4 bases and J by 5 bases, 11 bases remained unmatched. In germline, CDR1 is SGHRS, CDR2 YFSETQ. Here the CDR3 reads CASSTQGVGGETQYF. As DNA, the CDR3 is TGCGCCAGCAGCACCCAGGGGGTTGGTGGGGAGACCCAGTACTTC.

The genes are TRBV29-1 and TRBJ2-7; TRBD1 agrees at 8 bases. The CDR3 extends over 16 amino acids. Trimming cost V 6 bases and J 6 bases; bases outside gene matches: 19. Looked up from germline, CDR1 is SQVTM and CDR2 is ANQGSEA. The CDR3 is CSVPPLTWTGLFEQYF. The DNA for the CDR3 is TGCAGCGTCCCTCCCCTCACATGGACAGGGTTATTCGAGCAGTACTTC.

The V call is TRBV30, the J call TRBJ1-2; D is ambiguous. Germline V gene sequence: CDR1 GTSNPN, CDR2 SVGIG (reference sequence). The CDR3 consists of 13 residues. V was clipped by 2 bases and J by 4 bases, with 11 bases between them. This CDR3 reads CAWSLERSYGYTF. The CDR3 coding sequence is TGTGCCTGGAGTTTGGAGAGGTCCTATGGCTACACCTTC.

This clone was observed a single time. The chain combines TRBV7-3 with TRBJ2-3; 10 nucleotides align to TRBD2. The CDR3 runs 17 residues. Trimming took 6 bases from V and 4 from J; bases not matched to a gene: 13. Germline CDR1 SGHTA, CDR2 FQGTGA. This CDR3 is CASSFSGTSVGADTQYF. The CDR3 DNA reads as TGTGCCAGCAGTTTTTCCGGGACTAGCGTTGGGGCAGATACGCAGTATTTT.

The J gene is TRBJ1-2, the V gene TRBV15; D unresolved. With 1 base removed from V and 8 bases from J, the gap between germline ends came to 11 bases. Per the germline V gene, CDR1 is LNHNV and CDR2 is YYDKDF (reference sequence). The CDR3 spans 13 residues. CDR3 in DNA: TGTGCCACCAGCAGAGTTAAGGACTCCGGCTACACCTTC. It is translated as CATSRVKDSGYTF.

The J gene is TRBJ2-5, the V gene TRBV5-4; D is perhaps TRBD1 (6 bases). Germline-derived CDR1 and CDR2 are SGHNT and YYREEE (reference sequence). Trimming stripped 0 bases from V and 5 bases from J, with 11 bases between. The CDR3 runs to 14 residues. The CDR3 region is CASSLEWGRETQYF. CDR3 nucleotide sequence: TGTGCCAGCAGCTTGGAATGGGGGCGGGAGACCCAGTACTTC.

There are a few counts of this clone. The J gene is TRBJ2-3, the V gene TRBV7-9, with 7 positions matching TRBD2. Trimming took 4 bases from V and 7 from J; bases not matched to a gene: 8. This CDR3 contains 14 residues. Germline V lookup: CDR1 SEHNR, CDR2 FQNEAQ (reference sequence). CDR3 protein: CASSSTSEAYTQYF. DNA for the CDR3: TGTGCCAGCAGCTCCACTAGCGAGGCTTATACGCAGTATTTT.

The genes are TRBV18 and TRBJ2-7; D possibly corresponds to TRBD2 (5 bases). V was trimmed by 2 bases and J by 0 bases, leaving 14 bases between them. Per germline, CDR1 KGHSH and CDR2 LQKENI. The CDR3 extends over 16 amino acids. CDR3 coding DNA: TGTGCCAGCTCACCAGTCAGACCGGGGTACTCCTACGAGCAGTACTTC. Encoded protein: CASSPVRPGYSYEQYF.